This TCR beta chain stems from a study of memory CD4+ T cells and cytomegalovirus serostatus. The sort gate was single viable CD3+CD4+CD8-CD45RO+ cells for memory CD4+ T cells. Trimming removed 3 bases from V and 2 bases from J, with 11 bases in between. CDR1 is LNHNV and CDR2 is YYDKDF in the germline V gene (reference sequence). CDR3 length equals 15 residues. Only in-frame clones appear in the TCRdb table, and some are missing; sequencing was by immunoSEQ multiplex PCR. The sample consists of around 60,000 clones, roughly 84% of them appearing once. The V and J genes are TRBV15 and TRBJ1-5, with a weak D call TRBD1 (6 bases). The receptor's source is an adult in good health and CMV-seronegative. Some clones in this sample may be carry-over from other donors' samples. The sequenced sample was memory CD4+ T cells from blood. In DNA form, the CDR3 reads TGTGCCACCAGCAGGCAGGGGTTAGGCAATCAGCCCCAGCATTTT. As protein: CATSRQGLGNQPQHF.